The T cell receptor beta chain under discussion was sequenced for a study of CD4 and CD8 cells across lung adenocarcinoma regions. This clonotype is categorized as large. MiXCR, run by TCRdb on the PCR reads, gives a single entry per CDR3 protein. The sample has some 12,000 distinct CDR3 sequences, 45% to 55% seen once. The patients had localized lung adenocarcinoma, a non-small cell subtype. In germline, CDR1 is MNHNY, CDR2 SVGAGI (reference sequence). The CDR3 runs 13 residues. V was clipped by 10 bases and J by 2 bases; unmatched bases: 2. Sequencing input: CD8+ T cells from the margin of a lung tumor. The TCR sequence derives from a female donor with lung adenocarcinoma. The CD4 and CD8 labels of this study may be unreliable. The chain combines TRBV6-6 with TRBJ2-6; 7 bases fit TRBD1. The CDR3 here is CANRGTGANVLTF. CDR3 coding DNA: TGTGCCAACAGGGGAACTGGGGCCAACGTCCTGACTTTC.